Following are 18 T cell receptor beta chains from one sample sequenced in a study of Ad26.COV2.S vaccination and SARS-CoV-2 variants (dated by TCRdb to the early 2020s). The treatment or condition tag for this specimen amounts to: 15 to 20 received Ad26.COV2.S at low or high dose, single or two shots; roughly 5 received placebo; per-sample allocation not given. For vaccine and placebo recipients, the sequenced repertoires came from samples collected on day 63 after the first injection. Receptor amplification or capture employed the immunoSEQ multiplex PCR assay. TCRdb provides this immuneACCESS table in a form limited to in-frame rearrangements. Some clones are lacking; in checked studies, under half of them reflect an unresolved V gene, and why the rest are absent is not known. The sample contains about 500,000 clones, 89% of them found a single time. The ten largest account for 1.5% to 2% of the sample.

Sample: peripheral blood, taken in a trial of Ad26.COV2.S vaccine versus placebo. All receptors derive from a person between 18 and 60 years old who received the Ad26.COV2.S COVID-19 vaccine or a placebo.

The rearrangement links TRBV6-6 to TRBJ1-4; D gene unclear. The CDR3 covers 14 residues. Germline lookup yields CDR1 MNHNY and CDR2 SVGAGI (reference sequence). V gave up 6 bases and J gave up 5 bases, with 13 bases separating them. CDR3 loop: CASRDRVQNEKLFF. CDR3 nucleotide sequence: TGTGCCAGCAGAGACCGGGTCCAAAATGAAAAACTGTTTTTT.

Comment on this clone: The same CDR3 is also encoded by other DNA sequences in this sample. This chain uses TRBV18 with TRBJ1-1; 7 bases line up with TRBD1. J gave up 4 bases and V 1 base, and 3 bases lay outside the gene matches. The CDR3 is made up of 14 amino acids. In germline, CDR1 is KGHSH, CDR2 LQKENI. The CDR3 is CASSPQGARTEAFF. The CDR3 nucleotides read TGTGCCAGCTCACCACAGGGGGCCCGCACTGAAGCTTTCTTT.

The rearrangement joins TRBV5-5 to TRBJ2-7; D is unclear. The germline CDR1 and CDR2 sequences are SGHKS and YYEKEE (reference sequence). V lost 2 bases, J lost 0 bases, and 9 bases lay in between. The CDR3 is 14 amino acids. CDR3 loop: CASSFDFSSYEQYF. The CDR3 nucleotides are TGTGCCAGCAGCTTTGACTTCAGCTCCTACGAGCAGTACTTC.

The chain links TRBV3-1 (or the pseudogene TRBV3-2) to TRBJ1-6; D may be TRBD1 (6 bases). Deletions cut 2 bases from V and 1 base from J, with 6 bases between. Looked up from germline, CDR1 is LGHDT and CDR2 is YNNKEL (reference sequence). The CDR3 is 15 amino acids. The CDR3 here is CASSQRGSYNSPLHF. The CDR3 DNA reads as TGTGCCAGCAGCCAAAGGGGGTCCTATAATTCACCCCTCCACTTT.

V usage is TRBV4-1 and J usage is TRBJ2-2; D possibly matches TRBD1 or TRBD2 (5 bases each). The V end lost 3 bases, the J end lost 4 bases, and 9 bases lay between the germline ends. Germline CDR1 is MGHRA and CDR2 is YSYEKL. The CDR3 sequence is 14 residues long. The DNA for the CDR3 is TGCGCCAGCAGCCACCCTGGGGGCACCGGGGAGCTGTTTTTT. Its translation: CASSHPGGTGELFF.

The chain combines TRBV15 with TRBJ1-2; possible D gene TRBD1, 5 bases. The germline V and J ends were trimmed by 1 base and 4 bases, with 16 bases remaining between them. In germline, CDR1 is LNHNV, CDR2 YYDKDF (reference sequence). The CDR3 is made up of 16 amino acids. The CDR3 coding sequence is TGTGCCACCAGCAGAGTTCGGTGGAGCAGGGTCTATGGCTACACCTTC. This sequence encodes CATSRVRWSRVYGYTF.

The chain employs TRBV16 and TRBJ2-7, with 14 bases aligning to TRBD2. The CDR3 length is 15 residues. V gave up 7 bases and J gave up 4 bases; unmatched junction bases: 6. Germline loops: CDR1 KGHSY, CDR2 FQNENV. As DNA, the CDR3 is TGTGCCAGCATCAGGACTAGCGGGAGGTATTACGAGCAGTACTTC. It encodes CASIRTSGRYYEQYF.

The rearrangement joins TRBV6-5 to TRBJ2-1; 10 nucleotides agree with TRBD2. This CDR3 region has 15 residues. Trimming at V came to 2 bases and at J to 7 bases, leaving 5 bases not matched to a gene. CDR1 is MNHEY, CDR2 SVGAGI, per germline. The CDR3 is CASSYGLAGANEQFF. The CDR3 coding sequence is TGTGCCAGCAGTTACGGGCTAGCGGGAGCGAATGAGCAGTTCTTC.

In its sample, this clone is medium-sized (0.01 to 0.1%). CDR3 loop: CASSLSSDTQYF. In DNA form, the CDR3 reads TGTGCCAGCAGTTTATCCTCAGATACGCAGTATTTT. The chain uses TRBV7-2 and TRBJ2-3, with D unresolved. In germline, CDR1 is SGHTA, CDR2 FQGNSA. The CDR3 is 12 amino acids. Trimming shortened V by 6 bases and J by 4 bases, and 8 bases separated the two germline ends.

The J gene is TRBJ1-1, the V gene TRBV7-6, with unresolved D. CDR1 is SGHVS, CDR2 FNYEAQ, per germline. Trimming cost V 5 bases and J 3 bases, with 16 bases left between them. CDR3 length: 15 amino acids. The CDR3: CASSPFFQTDTEAFF. The CDR3 bases are TGTGCCAGCAGCCCCTTTTTCCAAACCGACACTGAAGCTTTCTTT.

The chain employs TRBV6-5 and TRBJ1-1, with a weak D call TRBD1 (6 bases). Germline V CDR1 and CDR2: MNHEY, SVGAGI. Between the trimmed V and J ends, which lost 2 bases and 4 bases, there was a span of 14 bases. The CDR3 is made up of 15 amino acids. For the CDR3, the DNA is TGTGCCAGCAGTTACCGGGGGGCCTTGGGCACTGAAGCTTTCTTT. Its translation: CASSYRGALGTEAFF.

The CDR3 reads CASRRDGTGVHEQYF. The DNA for the CDR3 is TGTGCCAGCAGAAGAGACGGGACAGGGGTCCACGAGCAGTACTTC. The chain employs TRBV25-1 and TRBJ2-7; 10 bases fit TRBD1. Germline V gene lookup returns CDR1 MGHDK and CDR2 SYGVNS. CDR3 size: 15 residues. The V segment lost 6 bases and the J segment 5 bases; nucleotides outside the gene matches: 10.

The rearrangement uses TRBV1 and TRBJ2-5; the D call TRBD2 from the table was never checked on the DNA. TRBV1 is assigned pseudogene status. The CDR3 covers 15 residues. CDR3 sequence (DNA): TGCACCAGCAGCCGAGGGCAAAATTTCGGGGAGACCCAGTACTTC. Amino acid sequence: CTSSRGQNFGETQYF.

This clone has just a few counts. The rearrangement uses TRBV3-1 (or the pseudogene TRBV3-2) and TRBJ1-3; D perhaps matches TRBD1 (5 bases). Trimming removed 2 bases from V and 8 bases from J, with 13 bases in between. Per germline, CDR1 LGHDT and CDR2 YNNKEL (reference sequence). The CDR3 runs to 14 residues. The CDR3 is CASSQQGTKYTIYF. The CDR3 region has the DNA TGTGCCAGCAGCCAACAGGGAACAAAATACACCATATATTTT.

The J gene is TRBJ2-7, the V gene TRBV18; D gene ambiguous. Germline loops: CDR1 KGHSH, CDR2 LQKENI. Trimming pared 2 bases from V and 2 bases from J, leaving 10 bases between. There are 14 residues in the CDR3. The CDR3 bases are TGTGCCAGCTCACCAGGTGCGACAACCTACGAGCAGTACTTC. Its translation is CASSPGATTYEQYF.

The rearrangement uses TRBV6-5 and TRBJ2-7; D is uncertain. This CDR3 contains 15 residues. Germline V gene data show CDR1 as MNHEY and CDR2 as SVGAGI. Trimming cost V 7 bases and J 1 base, with 17 bases left between them. DNA for the CDR3: TGTGCCAGCACGGATCCGGCGAGGAAATCCTACGAGCAGTACTTC. As protein: CASTDPARKSYEQYF.

The chain employs TRBV29-1 and TRBJ1-2; D is perhaps TRBD1 (6 bases). Germline V gene data show CDR1 as SQVTM and CDR2 as ANQGSEA. This CDR3 comprises 12 residues. Trimming removed 5 bases at V and 5 bases at J, with 12 bases between. The CDR3 DNA is TGCAGCGTTACGACTGGGACATATGGCTACACCTTC. This translates into CSVTTGTYGYTF.

This clone was picked up a small number of times. The chain employs TRBV9 and TRBJ2-1; 8 nucleotides agree with TRBD2. The CDR3 totals 15 residues. V shed 4 bases and J 1 base; nucleotides not matched to a gene: 4. CDR1 and CDR2 from the germline V gene are SGDLS and YYNGEE. The CDR3 nucleotides are TGTGCCAGCAGCATTAGCGGGGCATCCTACAATGAGCAGTTCTTC. Residues: CASSISGASYNEQFF.